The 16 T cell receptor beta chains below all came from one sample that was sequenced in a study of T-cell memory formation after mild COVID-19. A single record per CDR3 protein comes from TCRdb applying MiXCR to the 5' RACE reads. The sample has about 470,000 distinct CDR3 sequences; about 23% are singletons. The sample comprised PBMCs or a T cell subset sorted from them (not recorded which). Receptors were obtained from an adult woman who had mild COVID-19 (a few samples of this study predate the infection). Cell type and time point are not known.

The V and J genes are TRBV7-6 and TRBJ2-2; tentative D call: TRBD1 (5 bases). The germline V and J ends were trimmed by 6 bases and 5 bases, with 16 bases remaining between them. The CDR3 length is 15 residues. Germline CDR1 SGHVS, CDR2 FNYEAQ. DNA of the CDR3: TGTGCCAGCAGGGCAGGGCTGGAGAAAACCGGGGAGCTGTTTTTT. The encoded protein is CASRAGLEKTGELFF. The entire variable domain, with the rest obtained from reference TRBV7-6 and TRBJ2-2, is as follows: GAGVSQSPRYKVTKRGQDVALRCDPISGHVSLYWYRQALGQGPEFLTYFNYEAQQDKSGLPNDRFSAERPEGSISTLTIQRTEQRDSAMYRCASRAGLEKTGELFFGEGSRLTVL.

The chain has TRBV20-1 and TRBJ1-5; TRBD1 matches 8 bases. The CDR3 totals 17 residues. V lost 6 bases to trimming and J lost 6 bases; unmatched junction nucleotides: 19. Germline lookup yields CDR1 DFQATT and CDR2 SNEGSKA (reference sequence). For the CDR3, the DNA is TGCAGTGCACCCACCCGGGTCGGGCAGGGGGCGGGTCAGCCCCAGCATTTT. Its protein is CSAPTRVGQGAGQPQHF.

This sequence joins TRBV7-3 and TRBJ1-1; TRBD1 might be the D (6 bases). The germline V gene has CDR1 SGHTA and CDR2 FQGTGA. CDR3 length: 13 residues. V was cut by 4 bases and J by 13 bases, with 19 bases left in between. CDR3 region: CASSYSQGERIFF. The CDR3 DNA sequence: TGTGCCAGCAGCTACTCACAGGGTGAGCGGATTTTCTTT.

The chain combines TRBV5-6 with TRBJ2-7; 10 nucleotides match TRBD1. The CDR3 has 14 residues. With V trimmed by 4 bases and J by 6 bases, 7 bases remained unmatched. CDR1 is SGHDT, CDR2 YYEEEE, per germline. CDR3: CASSLGQGYIEQYF. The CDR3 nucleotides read TGTGCCAGCAGCCTGGGACAGGGGTACATCGAGCAGTACTTC. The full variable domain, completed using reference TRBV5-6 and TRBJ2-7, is DAGVTQSPTHLIKTRGQQVTLRCSPKSGHDTVSWYQQALGQGPQFIFQYYEEEERQRGNFPDRFSGHQFPNYSSELNVNALLLGDSALYLCASSLGQGYIEQYFGPGTRLTVT.

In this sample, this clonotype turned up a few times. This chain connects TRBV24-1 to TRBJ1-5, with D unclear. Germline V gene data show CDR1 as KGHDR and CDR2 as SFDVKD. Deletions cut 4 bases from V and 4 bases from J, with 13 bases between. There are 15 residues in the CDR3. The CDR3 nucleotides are TGTGCCACCAGTGACACGGGAGTCGGGAATCAGCCCCAGCATTTT. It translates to CATSDTGVGNQPQHF.

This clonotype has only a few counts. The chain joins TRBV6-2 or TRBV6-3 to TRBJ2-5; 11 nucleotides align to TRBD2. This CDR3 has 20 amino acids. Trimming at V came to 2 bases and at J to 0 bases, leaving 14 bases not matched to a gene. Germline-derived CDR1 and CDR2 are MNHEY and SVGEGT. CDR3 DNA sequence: TGTGCCAGCAGTTACCCCTCCGCTCCGGGACTAGCGGTGTACCAAGAGACCCAGTACTTC. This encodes CASSYPSAPGLAVYQETQYF.

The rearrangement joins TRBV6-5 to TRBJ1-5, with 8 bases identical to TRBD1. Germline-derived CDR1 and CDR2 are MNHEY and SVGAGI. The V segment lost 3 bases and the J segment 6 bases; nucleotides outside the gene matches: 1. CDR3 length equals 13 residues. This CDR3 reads CASSYTGGQPQHF. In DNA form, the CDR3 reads TGTGCCAGCAGTTATACAGGGGGTCAGCCCCAGCATTTT.

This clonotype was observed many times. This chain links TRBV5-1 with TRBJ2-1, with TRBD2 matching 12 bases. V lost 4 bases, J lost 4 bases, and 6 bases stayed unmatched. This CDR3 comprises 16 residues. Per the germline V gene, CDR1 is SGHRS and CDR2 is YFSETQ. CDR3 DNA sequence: TGCGCCAGCAGCCCGATGACTAGCGGGGGTTACAATGAGCAGTTCTTC. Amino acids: CASSPMTSGGYNEQFF.

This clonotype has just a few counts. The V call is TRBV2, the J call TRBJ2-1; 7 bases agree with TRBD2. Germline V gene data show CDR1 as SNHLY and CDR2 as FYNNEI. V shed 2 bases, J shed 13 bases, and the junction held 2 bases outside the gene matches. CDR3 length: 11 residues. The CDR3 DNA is TGTGCCAGCAGTGAACGGGGGGACCAGTTCTTC. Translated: CASSERGDQFF.

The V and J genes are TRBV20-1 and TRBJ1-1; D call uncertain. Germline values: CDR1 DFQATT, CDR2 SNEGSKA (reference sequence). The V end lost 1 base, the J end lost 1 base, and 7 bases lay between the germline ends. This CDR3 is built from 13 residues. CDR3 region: CSARGLKNTEAFF. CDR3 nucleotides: TGCAGTGCTAGAGGACTGAAGAACACTGAAGCTTTCTTT.

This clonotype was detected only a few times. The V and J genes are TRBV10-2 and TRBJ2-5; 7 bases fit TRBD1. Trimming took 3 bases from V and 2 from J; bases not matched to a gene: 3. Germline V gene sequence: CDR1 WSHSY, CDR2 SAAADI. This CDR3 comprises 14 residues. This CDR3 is CASSEGGSQETQYF. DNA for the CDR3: TGCGCCAGCAGTGAAGGGGGCAGTCAAGAGACCCAGTACTTC.

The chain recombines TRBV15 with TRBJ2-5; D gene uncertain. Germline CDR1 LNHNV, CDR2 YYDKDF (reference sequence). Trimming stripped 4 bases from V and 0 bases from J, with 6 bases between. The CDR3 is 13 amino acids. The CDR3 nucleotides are TGTGCCACCAGCATTTCATACCAAGAGACCCAGTACTTC. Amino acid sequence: CATSISYQETQYF.

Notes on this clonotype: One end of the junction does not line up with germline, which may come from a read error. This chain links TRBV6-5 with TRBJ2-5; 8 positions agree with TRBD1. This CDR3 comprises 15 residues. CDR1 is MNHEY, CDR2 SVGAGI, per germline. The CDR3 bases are TGTGCCAGCAGAAGAAACCGGGACAGGAGAGAGGCCCAGTACTTC. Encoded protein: CASRRNRDRREAQYF.

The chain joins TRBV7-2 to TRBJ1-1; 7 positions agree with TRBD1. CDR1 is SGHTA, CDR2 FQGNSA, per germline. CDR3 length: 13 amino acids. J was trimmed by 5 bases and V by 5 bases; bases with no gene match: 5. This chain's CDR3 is CASSQMTGTEAFF. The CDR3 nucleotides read TGTGCCAGCAGCCAAATGACAGGGACTGAAGCTTTCTTT.

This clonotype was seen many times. The CDR3 here is CSAYDSGAGRYEQYF. The CDR3, as DNA: TGCAGTGCTTACGACTCGGGGGCGGGGAGGTACGAGCAGTACTTC. This chain connects TRBV20-1 to TRBJ2-7; D is possibly TRBD1 or TRBD2 (6 bases each). V was pared by 5 bases and J by 4 bases, with 21 bases between. This CDR3 is built from 15 residues. The germline V gene encodes CDR1 DFQATT and CDR2 SNEGSKA (reference sequence).

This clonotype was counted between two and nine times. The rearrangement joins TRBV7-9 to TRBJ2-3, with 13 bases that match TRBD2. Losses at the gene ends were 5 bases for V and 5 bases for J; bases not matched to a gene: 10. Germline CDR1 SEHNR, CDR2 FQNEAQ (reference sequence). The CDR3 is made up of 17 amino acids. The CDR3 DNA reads TGTGCCAGCAGCCCCAAGGGGACTAGCGGGGTTGGAGATACGCAGTATTTT. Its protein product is CASSPKGTSGVGDTQYF.